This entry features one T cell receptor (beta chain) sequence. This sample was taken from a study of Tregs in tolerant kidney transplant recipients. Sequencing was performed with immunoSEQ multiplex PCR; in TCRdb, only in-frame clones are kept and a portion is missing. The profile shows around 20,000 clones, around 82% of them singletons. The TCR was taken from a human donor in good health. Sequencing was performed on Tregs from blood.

DNA for the CDR3: TGTGCTAGTGGCAAGACAGGGGGCACTGAAGCTTTCTTT. The encoded protein is CASGKTGGTEAFF. This sequence joins TRBV12-5 and TRBJ1-1; 9 nucleotides align to TRBD1. V trimming: 6 bases; J trimming: 4 bases; junction bases outside the gene matches: 3. Germline V gene data show CDR1 as LGHNT and CDR2 as FRNRAP. This CDR3 region has 13 residues. Supplemented by reference TRBV12-5 and TRBJ1-1, the full variable domain reads DARVTQTPRHKVTEMGQEVTMRCQPILGHNTVFWYRQTMMQGLELLAYFRNRAPLDDSGMPKDRFSAEMPDATLATLKIQPSEPRDSAVYFCASGKTGGTEAFFGQGTRLTVV.